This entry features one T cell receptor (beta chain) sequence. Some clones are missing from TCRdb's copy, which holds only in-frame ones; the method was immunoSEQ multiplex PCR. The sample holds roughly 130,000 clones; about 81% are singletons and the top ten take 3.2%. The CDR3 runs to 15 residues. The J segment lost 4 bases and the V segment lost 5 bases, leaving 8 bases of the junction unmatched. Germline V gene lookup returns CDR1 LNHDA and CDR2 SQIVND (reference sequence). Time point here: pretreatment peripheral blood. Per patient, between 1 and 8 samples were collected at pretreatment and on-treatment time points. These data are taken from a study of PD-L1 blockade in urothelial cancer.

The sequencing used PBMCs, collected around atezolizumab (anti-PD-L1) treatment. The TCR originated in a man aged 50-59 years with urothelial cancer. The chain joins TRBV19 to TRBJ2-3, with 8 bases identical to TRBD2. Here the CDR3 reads CASSVYSGTPDTQYF. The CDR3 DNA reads TGTGCCAGTAGTGTCTATAGCGGGACTCCAGATACGCAGTATTTT.